This is a list of T cell receptor beta chains from one sample in a study of blood T cells in healthy people across ages. TCRdb passed the 5' RACE reads through MiXCR, listing each CDR3 protein once. This table has about 780,000 distinct CDR3 sequences, around 50% appearing once. Sequenced sample: blood. The receptors here all came from a man older than 75 in good health. CDR3s include the opening cysteine and the closing phenylalanine or tryptophan. The order of the fields is J gene, clone size, CDR3 length, V gene, D gene, CDR3 protein, CDR3 DNA. The D gene is left open where the match is weak. Size tells how often a clone was seen (once, few, many) or the class of an expanded clone, and some rows leave it out.

TRBJ2-4	-	16	TRBV15	-	CATSRPGLLAKNIQYF	TGTGCCACCAGCAGACCCGGATTACTAGCCAAAAACATTCAGTACTTC
TRBJ2-3	many	12	TRBV7-2	TRBD2	CASSFRSGRPYF	TGTGCCAGCAGCTTCAGGAGCGGGAGACCGTATTTT
TRBJ1-1	few	13	TRBV6-1	-	CASSPPPEQEAFF	TGTGCCAGCAGTCCCCCCCCGGAACAAGAAGCTTTCTTT
TRBJ2-3	many	19	TRBV7-8	TRBD2	CASSLESSPLAVHTDTQYF	TGTGCCAGCAGCTTAGAATCGTCCCCCCTAGCGGTCCACACAGATACGCAGTATTTT
TRBJ2-1	-	14	TRBV7-2	-	CASSPKLSSYEQFF	TGTGCCAGCAGCCCAAAGTTGAGCTCCTACGAGCAGTTCTTC
TRBJ1-2	-	14	TRBV29-1	-	CNDLWGALGYGYTF	TGCAACGACCTATGGGGGGCGCTTGGGTATGGCTACACCTTC
TRBJ2-7	-	16	TRBV29-1	TRBD2	CSVVARGGSFSYEQYF	TGCAGCGTTGTGGCCCGGGGCGGGAGTTTTTCCTACGAGCAGTACTTC
TRBJ1-1	few	12	TRBV20-1	-	CSVPDRNTEAFF	TGCAGTGTTCCGGACAGGAACACTGAAGCTTTCTTT
TRBJ2-5	-	13	TRBV2	-	CASSGGGEETQYF	TGTGCCAGCAGTGGAGGCGGGGAGGAGACCCAGTACTTC
TRBJ2-5	once	16	TRBV18	TRBD2	CASSPKTSEDQETQYF	TGTGCCAGCTCACCAAAAACTAGCGAAGACCAAGAGACCCAGTACTTC
TRBJ2-7	few	15	TRBV7-2	-	CASSLESAGTYEQYF	TGTGCCAGCAGCTTAGAATCGGCAGGGACCTACGAGCAGTACTTC
TRBJ2-7	-	16	TRBV7-2	TRBD2	CASSPTGLAGFNEQYF	TGTGCCAGCAGCCCGACGGGACTAGCGGGATTCAATGAGCAGTACTTC
TRBJ1-1	many	14	TRBV6-6	-	CASSYESSGTEAFF	TGTGCCAGCAGTTACGAATCCTCAGGGACTGAAGCTTTCTTT
TRBJ2-6	-	15	TRBV30	-	CAWSVQSYVKSVLTF	TGTGCCTGGAGTGTACAATCTTACGTCAAAAGCGTCCTGACTTTC
TRBJ2-7	few	14	TRBV29-1	-	CSVFLQGRADEQYF	TGCAGCGTTTTTCTACAGGGGAGGGCCGACGAGCAGTACTTC
TRBJ2-3	-	11	TRBV20-1	-	CSALASDTQYF	TGCAGTGCGCTGGCTTCAGATACGCAGTATTTT
TRBJ1-5	-	14	TRBV20-1	-	CNARSGNSNQPQHF	TGCAATGCTAGATCAGGGAATAGCAATCAGCCCCAGCATTTT
TRBJ2-3	-	16	TRBV3-1	TRBD1	CASSVPGQGKRDTQYF	TGTGCCAGCAGCGTACCGGGACAGGGGAAAAGAGATACGCAGTATTTT
TRBJ2-1	-	14	TRBV20-1	-	CSARVVSGYNEQFF	TGCAGTGCTAGAGTGGTTAGCGGATACAATGAGCAGTTCTTC
TRBJ2-3	-	14	TRBV7-3	-	CASSPSTNTDTQYF	TGTGCCAGCAGTCCTTCCACGAACACAGATACGCAGTATTTT
TRBJ2-1	once	14	TRBV30	TRBD2	CAWSVVIAGAEQFF	TGTGCCTGGAGTGTAGTTATAGCGGGAGCTGAGCAGTTCTTC
TRBJ2-5	few	13	TRBV2	-	CASRELSGETQYF	TGTGCCAGCAGAGAACTCTCCGGGGAGACCCAGTACTTC
TRBJ2-7	-	14	TRBV4-2	-	CASSQERQVGEQYF	TGTGCCAGCAGCCAAGAACGCCAGGTGGGCGAGCAGTACTTC
TRBJ2-3	few	13	TRBV20-1	-	CSAHAPGVDTQYF	TGCAGTGCCCACGCACCGGGAGTTGATACGCAGTATTTT
TRBJ2-7	few	15	TRBV11-3	-	CASSLDVGVTYEQYF	TGTGCCAGCAGCTTAGATGTCGGGGTGACCTACGAGCAGTACTTC
TRBJ2-5	-	15	TRBV2	TRBD2	CATSGEGGPSETQYF	TGTGCCACCTCAGGAGAGGGAGGGCCCAGCGAGACCCAGTACTTC
TRBJ1-5	few	15	TRBV12-3/TRBV12-4	-	CASSPGLHRNQPQHF	TGTGCCAGCAGTCCAGGACTCCATCGCAATCAGCCCCAGCATTTT
TRBJ2-1	few	15	TRBV2	TRBD2	CASSEVAGVGDEQFF	TGTGCCAGCAGTGAGGTTGCGGGAGTGGGTGATGAGCAGTTCTTC
TRBJ2-7	once	14	TRBV4-1	-	CASSQDPGFREQYF	TGCGCCAGCAGCCAAGACCCTGGGTTCCGCGAGCAGTACTTC
TRBJ2-7	-	13	TRBV4-2	-	CASSQGYMDEQYF	TGTGCCAGCAGCCAGGGTTACATGGACGAGCAGTACTTC
TRBJ2-3	once	13	TRBV7-2	-	CASSPRASRYAYF	TGTGCCAGCAGCCCCCGGGCCTCCAGATACGCGTATTTT
TRBJ2-5	-	13	TRBV28	TRBD1	CAEQGAEEETQYF	TGTGCCGAACAGGGGGCTGAGGAGGAGACCCAGTACTTC
TRBJ1-4	-	15	TRBV12-3/TRBV12-4	TRBD1	CASSPRTGGGEKLFF	TGTGCCAGCAGTCCAAGGACAGGGGGCGGTGAAAAACTGTTTTTT
TRBJ2-7	few	13	TRBV28	-	CASSRQDYNEQYF	TGTGCCAGCAGTCGACAGGACTACAATGAGCAGTACTTC
TRBJ2-5	once	16	TRBV6-5	TRBD1	CASSYPGQGDRETQYF	TGTGCCAGCAGTTACCCGGGACAGGGGGATAGGGAGACCCAGTACTTC
TRBJ2-1	-	13	TRBV27	-	CASSFAGPNEQFF	TGTGCCAGCAGTTTCGCGGGCCCCAATGAGCAGTTCTTC
TRBJ2-4	-	14	TRBV4-3	-	CASSQFRGMDIQYF	TGCGCCAGCAGCCAATTTAGGGGCATGGACATTCAGTACTTC
TRBJ1-6	-	14	TRBV7-2	TRBD1	CASSPRQGDSPLHF	TGTGCCAGCAGCCCCAGACAGGGAGATTCACCCCTCCACTTT
TRBJ1-4	-	15	TRBV5-1	TRBD1	CASSFGDRYNEKLFF	TGCGCCAGCAGCTTCGGGGACAGGTATAATGAAAAACTGTTTTTT
TRBJ2-1	few	16	TRBV11-3	TRBD2	CASSEGTSGRRGEQFF	TGTGCCAGCAGCGAAGGGACTAGCGGGAGGAGGGGGGAGCAGTTCTTC
TRBJ2-5	few	13	TRBV5-1	-	CASYRDIQETQYF	TGCGCCAGTTACCGGGACATCCAAGAGACCCAGTACTTT
TRBJ2-7	-	15	TRBV12-3/TRBV12-4	-	CASSLPKAGTYEQYF	TGTGCCAGCAGTTTACCGAAAGCCGGGACCTACGAGCAGTACTTC
TRBJ2-1	few	14	TRBV11-2	-	CASSMTSVGNEQFF	TGTGCCAGCAGTATGACTAGTGTGGGCAATGAGCAGTTCTTC
TRBJ2-3	few	13	TRBV20-1	-	CSAPFGGEDTQYF	TGCAGTGCTCCTTTCGGCGGGGAAGATACGCAGTATTTT
TRBJ2-1	few	12	TRBV28	-	CASSLRSNEQFF	TGTGCCAGCAGTCTTCGGAGCAATGAGCAGTTCTTC
TRBJ2-1	-	16	TRBV11-3	TRBD2	CASSHRTSGTYNEQFF	TGTGCCAGCAGCCATCGGACTAGCGGGACCTACAATGAGCAGTTCTTC
TRBJ2-7	-	16	TRBV7-2	TRBD2	CASSLETVTSGYEQYF	TGTGCCAGCAGCCTCGAGACCGTGACTAGCGGCTACGAGCAGTACTTC
TRBJ1-1	-	13	TRBV18	-	CASSQELNTEAFF	TGTGCCAGCTCACAGGAGCTGAACACTGAAGCTTTCTTT
TRBJ2-3	few	15	TRBV4-2	-	CASSRTIRSTDTQYF	TGTGCCAGCAGCCGCACGATCAGGAGCACAGATACGCAGTATTTT
TRBJ2-7	few	14	TRBV28	TRBD1	CASSLADRTYEQYF	TGTGCCAGCAGTTTAGCGGACAGGACCTACGAGCAGTACTTC
TRBJ2-1	-	15	TRBV7-8	-	CASSLAGGENNERFF	TGTGCCAGCAGCTTAGCTGGCGGAGAGAACAATGAGCGGTTCTTC
TRBJ2-1	-	17	TRBV11-3	TRBD2	CASSLRLAGGNSNEQFF	TGTGCCAGCAGCTTAAGGCTAGCGGGAGGGAATTCCAATGAGCAGTTCTTC
TRBJ2-7	many	15	TRBV12-3/TRBV12-4	-	CASSSGDTYGREQYF	TGTGCCAGCAGCTCAGGGGATACCTACGGTAGGGAGCAGTACTTC
TRBJ2-7	few	15	TRBV19	-	CASSIYAGLNYEQYF	TGTGCCAGTAGTATTTACGCAGGTTTAAACTACGAGCAGTACTTC
TRBJ1-6	few	15	TRBV28	-	CASSLESGSYSPLHF	TGTGCCAGCAGTTTGGAGTCGGGAAGTTACTCACCCCTCCACTTT
TRBJ1-6	-	13	TRBV6-5	-	CASSYGVDGALHF	TGTGCCAGCAGTTACGGCGTGGACGGAGCCCTCCACTTT
TRBJ2-7	-	17	TRBV3-1	-	CASSQDLGSSSDNEQYF	TGTGCCAGCAGCCAAGATCTCGGTTCAAGCTCCGACAATGAGCAGTACTTC
TRBJ2-4	-	15	TRBV7-2	-	CASSLFMGTENIQYF	TGTGCCAGCAGCTTGTTTATGGGGACGGAAAACATTCAGTACTTC